These 8 T cell receptor beta chains share one sample of origin, sequenced in a study of shared clonotypes between healthy human individuals (dated by TCRdb to 2019 to 2021). The library was built by means of the immunoSEQ multiplex PCR assay. TCRdb's version of the immuneACCESS table is confined to in-frame rearrangements and falls short of the full clone set. An unresolved V gene accounts for under half of the shortfall where checked; the remainder is of unknown origin. Here the sample has some 1 million clones; under 80% occur a single time. The ten largest clones represent nearly 1.5% of the sample. Sequencing input: memory CD4+ T cells sorted from blood. The sample's cell subset or site label, in plain terms: CD45RA-negative fraction. The receptors derive from a man younger than 35 in good health.

The gene calls are TRBV5-4 and TRBJ2-5; TRBD1 agrees at 8 bases. CDR3 size: 15 residues. The junction had 2 bases not matched to a gene; V was cut back by 0 bases and J by 1 base. Germline CDR1 is SGHNT and CDR2 is YYREEE (reference sequence). The CDR3: CASSLGQGTQETQYF. The CDR3 DNA reads TGTGCCAGCAGCTTGGGACAGGGGACCCAAGAGACCCAGTACTTC.

The chain recombines TRBV5-1 with TRBJ1-6; TRBD1 matches 12 bases. Germline V gives CDR1 SGHRS, CDR2 YFSETQ. This CDR3 region has 16 residues. V trimming: 4 bases; J trimming: 10 bases; junction bases outside the gene matches: 9. In DNA form, the CDR3 reads TGCGCCAGCAGCGTTACCGGGACAGGGGGCTACTCACCCCTCCACTTT. Its protein is CASSVTGTGGYSPLHF.

The gene calls are TRBV6-1 and TRBJ2-5, with TRBD1 matching over 9 bases. From germline, CDR1 is MNHNS and CDR2 SASEGT. This CDR3 has 15 residues. Trimming at V came to 8 bases and at J to 5 bases, leaving 12 bases not matched to a gene. CDR3 nucleotide sequence: TGTGCCAGCGTAGGGACAGGGAGAGGTCACGAGACCCAGTACTTC. The encoded protein is CASVGTGRGHETQYF.

The CDR3 here is CASSNPTGTGIYEQYF. The CDR3 nucleotides read TGTGCCAGTAGTAACCCAACCGGGACAGGGATCTACGAGCAGTACTTC. The rearrangement uses TRBV19 and TRBJ2-7; 9 nucleotides align to TRBD1. The trim removed 4 bases at V and 3 bases at J, leaving 10 bases unmatched. Germline CDR1 reads LNHDA; CDR2 reads SQIVND (reference sequence). The CDR3 consists of 16 residues.

This chain connects TRBV28 to TRBJ2-1; D gene unclear. Germline V lookup: CDR1 MDHEN, CDR2 SYDVKM. Between the trimmed V and J ends, which lost 2 bases and 9 bases, there was a span of 8 bases. The length of the CDR3 is 12 residues. The CDR3 region has the DNA TGTGCCAGCAGTTTACGACGAGGTGAGCAGTTCTTC. It specifies CASSLRRGEQFF.

As to this clone: The same CDR3 also results from other DNA sequences found in this sample. V is TRBV7-9 and J is TRBJ1-1; a weak D match, TRBD1 (6 bases). V lost 3 bases and J 3 bases, leaving 8 bases between the germline ends. The CDR3 sequence is 13 residues long. Germline CDR1 is SEHNR and CDR2 is FQNEAQ (reference sequence). This CDR3 is CASSFGGDTEAFF. Here the CDR3 DNA reads TGTGCCAGCAGCTTCGGGGGCGACACTGAAGCTTTCTTT.

The chain uses TRBV28 and TRBJ1-5; tentatively, D is TRBD1 (6 bases). The CDR3 covers 13 residues. Germline values: CDR1 MDHEN, CDR2 SYDVKM. V gave up 5 bases and J gave up 5 bases, with 10 bases separating them. In DNA, the CDR3 is TGTGCCAGCAGTCCAGGACAGTATCAGCCCCAGCATTTT. Amino acids: CASSPGQYQPQHF. Supplemented by reference TRBV28 and TRBJ1-5, the full variable domain reads DVKVTQSSRYLVKRTGEKVFLECVQDMDHENMFWYRQDPGLGLRLIYFSYDVKMKEKGDIPEGYSVSREKKERFSLILESASTNQTSMYLCASSPGQYQPQHFGDGTRLSIL.

The chain has TRBV19 and TRBJ2-5; TRBD2 matches 9 bases. This CDR3 has 16 amino acids. Germline V gene sequence: CDR1 LNHDA, CDR2 SQIVND (reference sequence). V shed 4 bases, J shed 2 bases, and the junction held 8 bases outside the gene matches. The DNA for the CDR3 is TGTGCCAGTAGTAAGAAGAGGACTAGCGATCAAGAGACCCAGTACTTC. This gives the protein CASSKKRTSDQETQYF.